This TCR beta chain was captured in a study of cytomegalovirus exposure and HLA in healthy donors. Study conclusions and caveats: Per a later analysis, HLA-associated TCR beta chains showed more clonal expansion than other, equally common TCR beta chains.

The PCR ran on 60 Vbeta and 13 Jbeta primers. TCRdb keeps only in-frame clones here, not all; method: immunoSEQ multiplex PCR. The sample totals roughly 120,000 clones. Notes on this clone: Its antigen is not known.

Trimming took off 6 bases at V and 0 bases at J, with 7 bases between the two ends. In germline, CDR1 is MDHEN, CDR2 SYDVKM. The CDR3 runs to 13 residues. This receptor was taken from a man in his late teens or twenties in good health and CMV-seronegative. This chain uses TRBV28 with TRBJ2-3; D remains unclear. Material for sequencing was PBMCs. CDR3 sequence (DNA): TGTGCCAGCAGCTCCGGGAGCACAGATACGCAGTATTTT. Its protein product is CASSSGSTDTQYF.